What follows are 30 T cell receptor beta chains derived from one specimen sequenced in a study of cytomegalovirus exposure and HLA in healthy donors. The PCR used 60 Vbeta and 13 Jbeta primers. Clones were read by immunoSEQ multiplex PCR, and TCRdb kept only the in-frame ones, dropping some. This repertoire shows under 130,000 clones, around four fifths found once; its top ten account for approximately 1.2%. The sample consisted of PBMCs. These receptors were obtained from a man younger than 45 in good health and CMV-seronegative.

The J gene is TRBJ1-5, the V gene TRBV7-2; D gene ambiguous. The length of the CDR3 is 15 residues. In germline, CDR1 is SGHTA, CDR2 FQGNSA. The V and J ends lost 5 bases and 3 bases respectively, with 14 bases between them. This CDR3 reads CASSIRRGNNQPQHF. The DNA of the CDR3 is TGTGCCAGCAGCATACGTCGGGGTAACAATCAGCCCCAGCATTTT.

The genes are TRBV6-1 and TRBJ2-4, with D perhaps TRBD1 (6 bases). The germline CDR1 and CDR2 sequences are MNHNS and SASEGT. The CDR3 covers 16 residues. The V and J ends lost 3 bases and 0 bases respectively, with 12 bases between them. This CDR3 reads CASSEGTTLAKNIQYF. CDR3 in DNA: TGTGCCAGCAGTGAGGGGACAACCCTAGCCAAAAACATTCAGTACTTC.

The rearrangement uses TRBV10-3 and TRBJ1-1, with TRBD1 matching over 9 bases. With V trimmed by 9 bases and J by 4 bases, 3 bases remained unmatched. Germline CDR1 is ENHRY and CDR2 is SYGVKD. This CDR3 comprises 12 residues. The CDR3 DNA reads TGTGCCATTAAGACAGGGGGCACTGAAGCTTTCTTT. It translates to CAIKTGGTEAFF.

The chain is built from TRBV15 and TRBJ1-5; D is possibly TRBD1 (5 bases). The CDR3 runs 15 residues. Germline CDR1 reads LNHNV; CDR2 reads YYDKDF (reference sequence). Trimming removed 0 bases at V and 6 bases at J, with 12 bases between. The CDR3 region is CATSRDAAGGQPQHF. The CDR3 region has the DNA TGTGCCACCAGCAGAGATGCTGCGGGGGGTCAGCCCCAGCATTTT.

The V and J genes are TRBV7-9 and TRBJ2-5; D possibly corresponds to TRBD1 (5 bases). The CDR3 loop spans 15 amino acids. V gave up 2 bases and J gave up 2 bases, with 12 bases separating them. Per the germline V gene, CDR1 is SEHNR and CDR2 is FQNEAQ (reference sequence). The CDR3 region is CASSLRRAGQETQYF. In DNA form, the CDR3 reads TGTGCCAGCAGCTTACGTCGGGCAGGGCAAGAGACCCAGTACTTC.

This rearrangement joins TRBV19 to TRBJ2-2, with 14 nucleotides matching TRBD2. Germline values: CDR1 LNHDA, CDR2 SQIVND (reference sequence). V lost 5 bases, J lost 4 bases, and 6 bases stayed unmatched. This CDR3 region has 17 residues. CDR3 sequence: CASSWTSGRSATGELFF. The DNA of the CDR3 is TGTGCCAGTAGTTGGACTAGCGGGAGGTCGGCCACCGGGGAGCTGTTTTTT.

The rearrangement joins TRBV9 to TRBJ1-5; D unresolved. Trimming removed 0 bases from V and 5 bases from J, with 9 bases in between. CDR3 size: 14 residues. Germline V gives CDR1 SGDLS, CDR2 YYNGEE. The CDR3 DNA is TGTGCCAGCAGCGTAGGAGCCCCGCATCAGCCCCAGCATTTT. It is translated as CASSVGAPHQPQHF.

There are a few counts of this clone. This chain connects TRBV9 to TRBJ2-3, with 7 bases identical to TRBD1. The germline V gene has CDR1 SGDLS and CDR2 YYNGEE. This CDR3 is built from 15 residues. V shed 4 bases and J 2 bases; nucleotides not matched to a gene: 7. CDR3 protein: CASSKGTADTDTQYF. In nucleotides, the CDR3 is TGTGCCAGCAGCAAAGGGACAGCTGACACAGATACGCAGTATTTT.

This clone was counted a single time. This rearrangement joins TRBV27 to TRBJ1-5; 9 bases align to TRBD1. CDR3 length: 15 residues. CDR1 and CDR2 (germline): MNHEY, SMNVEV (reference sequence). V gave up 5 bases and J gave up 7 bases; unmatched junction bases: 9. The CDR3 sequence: CASSKQTGGLQPQHF. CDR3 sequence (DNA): TGTGCCAGCAGTAAACAGACAGGGGGACTGCAGCCCCAGCATTTT.

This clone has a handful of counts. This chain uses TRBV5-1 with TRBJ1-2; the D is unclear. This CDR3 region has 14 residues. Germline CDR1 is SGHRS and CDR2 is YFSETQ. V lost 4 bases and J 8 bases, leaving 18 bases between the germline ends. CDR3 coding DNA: TGCGCCAGCAGCCGGTTACAGAGCCTTGGAGGCTACACCTTC. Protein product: CASSRLQSLGGYTF.

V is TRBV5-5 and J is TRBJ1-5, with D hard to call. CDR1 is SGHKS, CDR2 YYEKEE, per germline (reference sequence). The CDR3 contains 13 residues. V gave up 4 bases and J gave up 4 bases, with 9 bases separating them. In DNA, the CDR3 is TGTGCCAGCAGCAATGAGGTGAATCAGCCCCAGCATTTT. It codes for CASSNEVNQPQHF.

The CDR3 loop is CASSLSQTNYGYTF. The CDR3 DNA sequence: TGTGCCAGCAGCTTAAGTCAGACTAACTATGGCTACACCTTC. This chain links TRBV7-2 with TRBJ1-2; D remains ambiguous. Trimming left V 2 bases short and J 0 bases short, with 7 bases between. Germline V CDR1 and CDR2: SGHTA, FQGNSA. CDR3 length equals 14 residues.

The CDR3 sequence: CASSRLIQGLGQPQHF. The CDR3 coding sequence is TGCGCCAGCAGCCGACTAATACAGGGATTAGGTCAGCCCCAGCATTTT. J is TRBJ1-5 and V is TRBV4-1; D is possibly TRBD1 (6 bases). Trimming shortened V by 4 bases and J by 6 bases, and 19 bases separated the two germline ends. Germline CDR1 MGHRA, CDR2 YSYEKL. The CDR3 has 16 residues.

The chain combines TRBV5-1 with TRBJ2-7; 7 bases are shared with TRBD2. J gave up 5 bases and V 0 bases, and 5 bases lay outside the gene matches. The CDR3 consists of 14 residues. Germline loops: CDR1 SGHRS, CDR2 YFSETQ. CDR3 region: CASSLGGGPNEQYF. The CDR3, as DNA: TGCGCCAGCAGCTTGGGGGGAGGGCCTAACGAGCAGTACTTC. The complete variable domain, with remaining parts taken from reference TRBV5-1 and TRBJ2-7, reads KAGVTQTPRYLIKTRGQQVTLSCSPISGHRSVSWYQQTPGQGLQFLFEYFSETQRNKGNFPGRFSGRQFSNSRSEMNVSTLELGDSALYLCASSLGGGPNEQYFGPGTRLTVT.

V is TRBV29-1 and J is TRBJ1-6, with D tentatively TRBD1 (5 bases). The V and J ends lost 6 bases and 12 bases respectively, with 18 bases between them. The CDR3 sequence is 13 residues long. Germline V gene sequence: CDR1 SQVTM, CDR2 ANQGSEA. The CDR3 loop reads CSVLFGPGGPLHF. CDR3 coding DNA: TGCAGCGTCCTGTTCGGCCCCGGGGGACCCCTCCACTTT.

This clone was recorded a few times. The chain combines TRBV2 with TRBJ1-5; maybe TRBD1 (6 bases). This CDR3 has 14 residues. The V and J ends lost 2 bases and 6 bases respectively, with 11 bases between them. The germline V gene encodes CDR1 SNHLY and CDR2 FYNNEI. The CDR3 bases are TGTGCCAGCAGTGAACAGGGGATTTTTCAGCCCCAGCATTTT. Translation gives CASSEQGIFQPQHF.

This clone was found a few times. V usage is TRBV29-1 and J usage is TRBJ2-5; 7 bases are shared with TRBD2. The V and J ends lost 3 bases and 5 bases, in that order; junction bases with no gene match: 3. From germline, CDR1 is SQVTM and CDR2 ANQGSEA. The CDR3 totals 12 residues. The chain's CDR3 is CSVDGRRETQYF. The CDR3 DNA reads TGCAGCGTTGACGGGAGGCGGGAGACCCAGTACTTC. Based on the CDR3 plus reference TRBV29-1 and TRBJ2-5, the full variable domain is SAVISQKPSRDICQRGTSLTIQCQVDSQVTMMFWYRQQPGQSLTLIATANQGSEATYESGFVIDKFPISRPNLTFSTLTVSNMSPEDSSIYLCSVDGRRETQYFGPGTRLLVL.

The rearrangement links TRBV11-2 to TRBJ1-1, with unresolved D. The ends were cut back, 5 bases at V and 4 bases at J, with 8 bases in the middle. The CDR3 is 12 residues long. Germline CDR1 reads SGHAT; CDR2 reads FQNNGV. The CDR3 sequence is CASSQRGTEAFF. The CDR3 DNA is TGTGCCAGCAGCCAACGCGGCACTGAAGCTTTCTTT.

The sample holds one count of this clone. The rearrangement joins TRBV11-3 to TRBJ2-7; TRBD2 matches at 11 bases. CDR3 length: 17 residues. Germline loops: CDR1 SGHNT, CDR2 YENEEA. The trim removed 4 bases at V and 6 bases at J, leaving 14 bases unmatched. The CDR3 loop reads CASSSRTSGGVHSEQYF. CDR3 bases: TGTGCCAGCAGCTCAAGAACTAGCGGGGGTGTCCACTCCGAGCAGTACTTC. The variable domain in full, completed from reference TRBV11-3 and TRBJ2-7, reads EAGVVQSPRYKIIEKKQPVAFWCNPISGHNTLYWYLQNLGQGPELLIRYENEEAVDDSQLPKDRFSAERLKGVDSTLKIQPAELGDSAVYLCASSSRTSGGVHSEQYFGPGTRLTVT.

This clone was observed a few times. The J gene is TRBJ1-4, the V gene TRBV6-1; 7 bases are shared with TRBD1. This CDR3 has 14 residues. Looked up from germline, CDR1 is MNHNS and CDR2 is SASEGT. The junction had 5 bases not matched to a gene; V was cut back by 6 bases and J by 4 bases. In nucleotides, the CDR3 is TGTGCCAGCAGAACGACAGGGAATAATGAAAAACTGTTTTTT. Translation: CASRTTGNNEKLFF.

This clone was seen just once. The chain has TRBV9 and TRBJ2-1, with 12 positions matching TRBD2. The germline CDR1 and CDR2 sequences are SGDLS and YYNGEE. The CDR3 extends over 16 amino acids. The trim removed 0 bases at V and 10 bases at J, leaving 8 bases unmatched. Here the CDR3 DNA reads TGTGCCAGCAGCGTAGGTCCGACTAGCGGGAGCGGGGAGCAGTTCTTC. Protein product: CASSVGPTSGSGEQFF.

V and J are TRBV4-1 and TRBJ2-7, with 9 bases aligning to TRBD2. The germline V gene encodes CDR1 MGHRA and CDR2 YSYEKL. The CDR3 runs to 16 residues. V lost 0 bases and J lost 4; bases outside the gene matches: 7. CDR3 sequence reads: CASSQDGGRALYEQYF. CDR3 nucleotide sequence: TGCGCCAGCAGCCAAGATGGCGGGAGGGCCTTGTACGAGCAGTACTTC.

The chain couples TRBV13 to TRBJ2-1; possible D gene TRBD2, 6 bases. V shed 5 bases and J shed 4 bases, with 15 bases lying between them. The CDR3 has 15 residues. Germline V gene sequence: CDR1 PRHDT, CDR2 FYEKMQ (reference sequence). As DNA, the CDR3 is TGTGCCAGCAGCCCCTCGGATAGCGGATACAATGAGCAGTTCTTC. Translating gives CASSPSDSGYNEQFF.

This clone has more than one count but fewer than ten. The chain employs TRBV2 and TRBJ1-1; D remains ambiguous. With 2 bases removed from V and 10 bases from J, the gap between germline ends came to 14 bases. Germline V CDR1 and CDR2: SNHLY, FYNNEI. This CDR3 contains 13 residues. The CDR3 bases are TGTGCCAGCAGTGAATTTGTCGACCGAGGAGCTTTCTTT. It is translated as CASSEFVDRGAFF.

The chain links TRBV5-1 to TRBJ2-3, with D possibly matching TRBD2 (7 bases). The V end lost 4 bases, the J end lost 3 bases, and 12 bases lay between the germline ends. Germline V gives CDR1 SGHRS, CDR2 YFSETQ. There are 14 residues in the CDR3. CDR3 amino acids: CASSGGAMTDTQYF. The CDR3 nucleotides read TGCGCCAGCAGCGGGGGGGCGATGACAGATACGCAGTATTTT. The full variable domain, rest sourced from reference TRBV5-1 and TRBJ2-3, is KAGVTQTPRYLIKTRGQQVTLSCSPISGHRSVSWYQQTPGQGLQFLFEYFSETQRNKGNFPGRFSGRQFSNSRSEMNVSTLELGDSALYLCASSGGAMTDTQYFGPGTRLTVL.

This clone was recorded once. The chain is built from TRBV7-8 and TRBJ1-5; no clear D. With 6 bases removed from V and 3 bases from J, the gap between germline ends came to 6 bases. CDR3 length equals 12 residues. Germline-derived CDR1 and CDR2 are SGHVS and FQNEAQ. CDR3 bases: TGTGCCAGCAGTGAGGACAATCAGCCCCAGCATTTT. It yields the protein CASSEDNQPQHF.

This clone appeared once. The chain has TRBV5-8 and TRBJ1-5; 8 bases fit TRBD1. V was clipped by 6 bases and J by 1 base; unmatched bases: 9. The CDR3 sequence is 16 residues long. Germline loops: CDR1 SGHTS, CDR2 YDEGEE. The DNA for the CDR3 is TGTGCCAGCAACACACAAAGGACAGGGAGCAATCAGCCCCAGCATTTT. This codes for CASNTQRTGSNQPQHF.

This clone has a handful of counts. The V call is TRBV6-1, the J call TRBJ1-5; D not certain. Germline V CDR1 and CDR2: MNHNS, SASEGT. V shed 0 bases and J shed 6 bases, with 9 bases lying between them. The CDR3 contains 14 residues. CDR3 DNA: TGTGCCAGCAGTGAAGCTCTAAGAGGTCAGCCCCAGCATTTT. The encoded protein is CASSEALRGQPQHF.

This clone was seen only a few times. CDR3: CASANERNEQYF. Here the CDR3 DNA reads TGTGCCAGCGCCAATGAGCGGAACGAGCAGTACTTC. V gene TRBV7-9 combines with J gene TRBJ2-7; a weak D match, TRBD2 (5 bases). The V and J ends lost 8 bases and 5 bases respectively, with 13 bases between them. Germline V CDR1 and CDR2: SEHNR, FQNEAQ (reference sequence). The CDR3 contains 12 residues.

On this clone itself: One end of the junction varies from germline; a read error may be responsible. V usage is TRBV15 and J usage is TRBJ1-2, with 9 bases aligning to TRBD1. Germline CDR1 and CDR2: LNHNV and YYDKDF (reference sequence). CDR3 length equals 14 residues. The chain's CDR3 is CATSGDGQGRGYTF. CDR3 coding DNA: TGTGCCACCAGCGGAGACGGACAGGGGCGAGGCTACACCTTC.